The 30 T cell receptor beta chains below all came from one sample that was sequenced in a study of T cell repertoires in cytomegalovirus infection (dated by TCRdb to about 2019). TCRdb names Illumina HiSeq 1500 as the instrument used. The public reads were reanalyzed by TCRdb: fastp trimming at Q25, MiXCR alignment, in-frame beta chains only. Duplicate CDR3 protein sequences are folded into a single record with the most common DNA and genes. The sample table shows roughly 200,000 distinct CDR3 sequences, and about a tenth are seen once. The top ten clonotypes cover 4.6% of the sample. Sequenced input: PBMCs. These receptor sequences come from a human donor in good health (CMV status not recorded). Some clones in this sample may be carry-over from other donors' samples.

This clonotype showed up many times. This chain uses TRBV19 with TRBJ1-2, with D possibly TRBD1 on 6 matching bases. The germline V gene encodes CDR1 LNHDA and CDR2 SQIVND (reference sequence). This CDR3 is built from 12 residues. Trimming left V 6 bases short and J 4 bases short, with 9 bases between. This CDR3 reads CASSGTIYGYTF. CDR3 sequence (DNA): TGTGCCAGTAGCGGGACAATCTATGGCTACACCTTC. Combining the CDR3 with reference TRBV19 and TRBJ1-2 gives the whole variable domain DGGITQSPKYLFRKEGQNVTLSCEQNLNHDAMYWYRQDPGQGLRLIYYSQIVNDFQKGDIAEGYSVSREKKESFPLTVTSAQKNPTAFYLCASSGTIYGYTFGSGTRLTVV.

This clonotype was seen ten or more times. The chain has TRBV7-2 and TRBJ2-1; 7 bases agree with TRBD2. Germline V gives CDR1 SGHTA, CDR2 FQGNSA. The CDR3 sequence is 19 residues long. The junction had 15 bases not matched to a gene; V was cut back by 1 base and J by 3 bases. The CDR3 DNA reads TGTGCCAGCAGCTTAGTTGGGCCCATCGGACTAGAGTTCTACAATGAGCAGTTCTTC. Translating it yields CASSLVGPIGLEFYNEQFF.

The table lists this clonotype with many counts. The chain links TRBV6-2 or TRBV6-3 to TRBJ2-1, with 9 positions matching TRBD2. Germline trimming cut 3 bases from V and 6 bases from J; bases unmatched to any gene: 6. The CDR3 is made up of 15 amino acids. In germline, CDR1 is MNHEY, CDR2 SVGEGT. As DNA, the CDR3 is TGTGCCAGCAGTTATGAAGCGGGGGGTCGCAATGAGCAGTTCTTC. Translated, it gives CASSYEAGGRNEQFF.

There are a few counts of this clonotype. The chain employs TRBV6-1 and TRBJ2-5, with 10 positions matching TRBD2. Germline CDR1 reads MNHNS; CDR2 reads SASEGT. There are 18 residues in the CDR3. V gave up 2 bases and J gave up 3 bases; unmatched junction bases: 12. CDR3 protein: CASSELVWASGSEETQYF. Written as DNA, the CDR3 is TGTGCCAGCAGTGAACTCGTGTGGGCTAGCGGGAGTGAAGAGACCCAGTACTTC.

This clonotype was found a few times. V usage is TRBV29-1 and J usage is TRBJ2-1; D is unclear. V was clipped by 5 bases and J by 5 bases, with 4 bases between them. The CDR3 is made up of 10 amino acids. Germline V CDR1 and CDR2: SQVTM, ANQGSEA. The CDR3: CSVLDNEQFF. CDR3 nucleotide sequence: TGCAGCGTTTTAGACAATGAGCAGTTCTTC.

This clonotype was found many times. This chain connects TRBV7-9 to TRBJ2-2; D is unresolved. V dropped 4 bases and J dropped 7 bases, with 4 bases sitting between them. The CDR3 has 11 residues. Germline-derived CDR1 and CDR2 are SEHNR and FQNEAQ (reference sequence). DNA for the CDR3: TGTGCCAGCAGCTCCGACGGGGAGCTGTTTTTT. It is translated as CASSSDGELFF.

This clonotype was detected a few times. In nucleotides, the CDR3 is TGTGCCAGCAGCTTAGGACGAACTAGAGCCTACGAGCAGTACTTC. Translation: CASSLGRTRAYEQYF. The chain uses TRBV11-2 and TRBJ2-7; a possible D gene is TRBD2 (5 bases). Trimming took 1 base from V and 2 from J, leaving 12 bases between them. From germline, CDR1 is SGHAT and CDR2 FQNNGV. The CDR3 is 15 amino acids. The full variable domain, rest sourced from reference TRBV11-2 and TRBJ2-7, is EAGVAQSPRYKIIEKRQSVAFWCNPISGHATLYWYQQILGQGPKLLIQFQNNGVVDDSQLPKDRFSAERLKGVDSTLKIQPAKLEDSAVYLCASSLGRTRAYEQYFGPGTRLTVT.

Here the CDR3 reads CSARYDEEKLFF. The CDR3 region has the DNA TGCAGTGCTAGATACGACGAGGAAAAACTGTTTTTT. This chain links TRBV20-1 with TRBJ1-4; D is uncertain. Germline lookup yields CDR1 DFQATT and CDR2 SNEGSKA (reference sequence). Trimming took off 2 bases at V and 8 bases at J, with 9 bases between the two ends. The CDR3 consists of 12 residues.

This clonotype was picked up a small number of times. The CDR3 DNA reads TGCAGTGCTAGAGAAGCGGGGGGCTCCCTTTACAATGAGCAGTTCTTC. The encoded protein is CSAREAGGSLYNEQFF. The chain combines TRBV20-1 with TRBJ2-1; 9 nucleotides match TRBD2. The CDR3 is 16 residues long. Germline CDR1 reads DFQATT; CDR2 reads SNEGSKA (reference sequence). V dropped 0 bases and J dropped 4; count of bases not matched to a gene: 7.

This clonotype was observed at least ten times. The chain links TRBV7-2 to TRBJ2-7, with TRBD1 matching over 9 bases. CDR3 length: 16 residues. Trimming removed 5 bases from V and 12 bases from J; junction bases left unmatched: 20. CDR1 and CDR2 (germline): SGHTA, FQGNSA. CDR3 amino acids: CASSQITGTGYSRPYF. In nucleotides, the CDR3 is TGTGCCAGCAGCCAAATAACCGGGACAGGGTACTCTAGGCCGTACTTC.

The CDR3 bases are TGTGCCAGCAGCCCCCCCAGGGCGAACACTGAAGCTTTCTTT. Translating gives CASSPPRANTEAFF. This chain connects TRBV5-4 to TRBJ1-1, with D perhaps matching TRBD1 (5 bases). Germline CDR1 and CDR2: SGHNT and YYREEE (reference sequence). Trimming shortened V by 4 bases and J by 1 base, and 11 bases separated the two germline ends. The CDR3 is made up of 14 amino acids.

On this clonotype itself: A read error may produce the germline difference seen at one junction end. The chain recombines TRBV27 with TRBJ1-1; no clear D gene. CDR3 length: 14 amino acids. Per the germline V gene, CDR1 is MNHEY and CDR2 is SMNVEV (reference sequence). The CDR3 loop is CASTAAGLNTEAIF. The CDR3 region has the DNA TGTGCCAGCACGGCGGCAGGACTGAACACTGAAGCTATCTTT.

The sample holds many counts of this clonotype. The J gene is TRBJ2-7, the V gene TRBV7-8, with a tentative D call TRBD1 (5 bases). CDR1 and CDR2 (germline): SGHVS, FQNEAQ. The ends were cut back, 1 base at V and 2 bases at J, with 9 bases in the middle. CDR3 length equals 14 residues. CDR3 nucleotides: TGTGCCAGCAGCTTAGATGCAGGGACCTACGAGCAGTACTTC. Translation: CASSLDAGTYEQYF.

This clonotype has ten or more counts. The CDR3 sequence is CASSFLGKGVTQYF. The CDR3 coding sequence is TGTGCCAGCAGCTTTCTAGGGAAAGGCGTGACCCAGTACTTC. This rearrangement joins TRBV7-2 to TRBJ2-5; D is undetermined. Trimming took 3 bases from V and 7 from J, leaving 15 bases between them. Per the germline V gene, CDR1 is SGHTA and CDR2 is FQGNSA. This CDR3 region has 14 residues. Using reference TRBV7-2 and TRBJ2-5 for the parts outside the CDR3, the full variable domain is GAGVSQSPSNKVTEKGKDVELRCDPISGHTALYWYRQSLGQGLEFLIYFQGNSAPDKSGLPSDRFSAERTGGSVSTLTIQRTQQEDSAVYLCASSFLGKGVTQYFGPGTRLLVL.

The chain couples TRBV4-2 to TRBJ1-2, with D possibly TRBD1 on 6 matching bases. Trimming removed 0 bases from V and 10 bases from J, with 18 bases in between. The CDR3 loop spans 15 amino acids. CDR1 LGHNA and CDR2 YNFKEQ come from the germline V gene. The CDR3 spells CASSQDLQGSIPYTF. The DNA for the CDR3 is TGTGCCAGCAGCCAAGATCTACAGGGTTCTATTCCCTACACCTTC.

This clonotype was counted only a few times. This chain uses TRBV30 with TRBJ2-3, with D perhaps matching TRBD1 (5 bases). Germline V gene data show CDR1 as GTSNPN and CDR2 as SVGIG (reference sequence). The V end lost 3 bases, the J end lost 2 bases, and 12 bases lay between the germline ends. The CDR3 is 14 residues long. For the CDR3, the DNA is TGTGCCTGGAGCCCCGACAGACACACAGATACGCAGTATTTT. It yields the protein CAWSPDRHTDTQYF.

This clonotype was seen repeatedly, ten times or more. CDR3 amino acids: CASSQTLAGGPGNEQFF. For the CDR3, the DNA is TGCGCCAGCAGCCAAACCTTAGCGGGAGGGCCGGGCAATGAGCAGTTCTTC. The chain combines TRBV4-3 with TRBJ2-1; TRBD2 agrees at 11 bases. J gave up 6 bases and V 2 bases, and 9 bases lay outside the gene matches. CDR1 and CDR2 (germline): LGHNA, YSLEER. CDR3 length: 17 amino acids.

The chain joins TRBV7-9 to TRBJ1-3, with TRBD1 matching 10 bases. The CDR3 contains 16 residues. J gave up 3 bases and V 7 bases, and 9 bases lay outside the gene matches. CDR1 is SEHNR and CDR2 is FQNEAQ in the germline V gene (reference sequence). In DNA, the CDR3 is TGTGCCAGCACCTTCTCGACAGGGGGCGTTGGAAACACCATATATTTT. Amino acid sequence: CASTFSTGGVGNTIYF.

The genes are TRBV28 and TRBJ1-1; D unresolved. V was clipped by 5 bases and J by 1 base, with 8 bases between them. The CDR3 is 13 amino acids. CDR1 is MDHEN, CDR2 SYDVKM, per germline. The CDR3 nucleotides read TGTGCCAGCAGTAAGGCTCCGAACACTGAAGCTTTCTTT. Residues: CASSKAPNTEAFF.

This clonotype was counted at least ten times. The CDR3 sequence: CSATRDGREQYF. Written as DNA, the CDR3 is TGCAGTGCCACCAGGGACGGGCGCGAGCAGTACTTC. The rearrangement links TRBV20-1 to TRBJ2-7; perhaps D is TRBD1 or TRBD2 (5 bases each). Germline assignment: CDR1 DFQATT and CDR2 SNEGSKA (reference sequence). This CDR3 has 12 amino acids. V was cut by 6 bases and J by 6 bases, with 15 bases left in between.

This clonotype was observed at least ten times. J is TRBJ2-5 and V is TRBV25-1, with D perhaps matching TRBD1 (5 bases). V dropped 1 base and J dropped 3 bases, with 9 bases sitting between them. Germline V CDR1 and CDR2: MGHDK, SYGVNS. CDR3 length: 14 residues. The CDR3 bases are TGTGCCAGCAGTGAATTAAAGACAGAAGAGACCCAGTACTTC. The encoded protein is CASSELKTEETQYF.

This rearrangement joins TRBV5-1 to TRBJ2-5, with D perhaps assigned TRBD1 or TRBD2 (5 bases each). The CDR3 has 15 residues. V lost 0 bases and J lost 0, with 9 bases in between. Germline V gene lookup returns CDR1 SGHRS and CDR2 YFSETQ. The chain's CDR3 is CASSLGGPHQETQYF. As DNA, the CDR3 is TGCGCCAGCAGCTTGGGGGGACCACACCAAGAGACCCAGTACTTC.

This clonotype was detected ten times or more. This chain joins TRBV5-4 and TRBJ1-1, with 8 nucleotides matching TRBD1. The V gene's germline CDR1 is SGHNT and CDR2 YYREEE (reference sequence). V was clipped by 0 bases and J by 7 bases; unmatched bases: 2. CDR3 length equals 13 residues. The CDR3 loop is CASSLAGTGEAFF. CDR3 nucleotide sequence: TGTGCCAGCAGCTTGGCAGGGACAGGTGAAGCTTTCTTT.

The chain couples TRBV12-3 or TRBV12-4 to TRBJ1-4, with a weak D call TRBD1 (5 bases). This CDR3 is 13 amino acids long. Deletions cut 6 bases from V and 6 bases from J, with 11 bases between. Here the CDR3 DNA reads TGTGCCAGCAGGGGAATCAGGGATGAAAAACTGTTTTTT. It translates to CASRGIRDEKLFF.

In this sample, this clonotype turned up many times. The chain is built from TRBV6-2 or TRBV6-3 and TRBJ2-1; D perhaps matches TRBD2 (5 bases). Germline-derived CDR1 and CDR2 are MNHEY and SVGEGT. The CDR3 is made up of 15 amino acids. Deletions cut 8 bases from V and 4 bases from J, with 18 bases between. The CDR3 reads CASAEDVGGYNEQFF. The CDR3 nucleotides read TGTGCCAGCGCCGAGGACGTTGGAGGTTACAATGAGCAGTTCTTC.

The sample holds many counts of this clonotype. CDR3 sequence reads: CASLHEETQYF. CDR3 DNA sequence: TGTGCCAGCTTACATGAAGAGACCCAGTACTTC. V is TRBV5-3 and J is TRBJ2-5; D is uncertain. TRBV5-3 is marked as an open reading frame, function uncertain. The CDR3 spans 11 residues. The V and J ends lost 8 bases and 3 bases respectively, with 8 bases between them.

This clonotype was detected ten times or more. The CDR3 DNA follows: TGCGCCAGCAGCTTGGCCCAAGGACTAGCGGGAGAGACCCAGTACTTC. It yields the protein CASSLAQGLAGETQYF. The chain employs TRBV5-1 and TRBJ2-5; TRBD2 aligns across 11 bases. The CDR3 has 16 amino acids. Trimming at V came to 0 bases and at J to 4 bases, leaving 5 bases not matched to a gene. Looked up from germline, CDR1 is SGHRS and CDR2 is YFSETQ.

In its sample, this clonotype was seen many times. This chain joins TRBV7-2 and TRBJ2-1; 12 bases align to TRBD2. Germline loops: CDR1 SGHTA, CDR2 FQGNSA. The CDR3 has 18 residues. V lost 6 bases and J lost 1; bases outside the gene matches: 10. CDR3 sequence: CASSYSLAGGQSYNEQFF. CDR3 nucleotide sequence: TGTGCCAGCAGTTACTCGCTAGCGGGGGGGCAGTCCTACAATGAGCAGTTCTTC.

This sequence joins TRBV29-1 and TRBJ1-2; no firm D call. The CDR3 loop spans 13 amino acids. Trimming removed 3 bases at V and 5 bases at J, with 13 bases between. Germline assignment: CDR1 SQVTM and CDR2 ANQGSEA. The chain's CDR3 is CSVDNPGRYGYTF. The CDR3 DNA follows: TGCAGCGTTGACAATCCGGGGAGGTATGGCTACACCTTC.

In nucleotides, the CDR3 is TGCAGTGCTCTGACAGGGTCCCAGGGTATTCAGCCCCAGCATTTT. It specifies CSALTGSQGIQPQHF. This rearrangement joins TRBV20-1 to TRBJ1-5; 7 nucleotides match TRBD1. The CDR3 is made up of 15 amino acids. Per the germline V gene, CDR1 is DFQATT and CDR2 is SNEGSKA (reference sequence). The ends lost 5 bases at V and 6 bases at J; junction bases unmatched: 13.